The 2 T cell receptor beta chains listed next were all sequenced from one sample in a study of shared clonotypes between healthy human individuals. TCRdb keeps only in-frame clones here, not all; method: immunoSEQ multiplex PCR. The sample includes roughly 2,300,000 clones, 85% to 95% of them seen just once. The material sequenced was naive CD4+ T cells from PBMCs. Subset described: CD45RA+ positively selected. These receptors all come from a young man in good health. Some clones in this sample may be carry-over from other donors' samples.

The rearrangement joins TRBV6-6 to TRBJ1-3; TRBD1 might be the D (5 bases). Germline V gives CDR1 MNHNY, CDR2 SVGAGI (reference sequence). The CDR3 sequence is 13 residues long. Trimming removed 6 bases from V and 4 bases from J, with 10 bases in between. The CDR3 coding sequence is TGTGCCAGCAGCTTAGGGACCGGAAACACCATATATTTT. Its protein product is CASSLGTGNTIYF.

V usage is TRBV4-1 and J usage is TRBJ1-1; a weak D match, TRBD1 (5 bases). CDR3 size: 16 residues. The V end was cut by 1 base, the J end by 6 bases, with 18 bases between. Germline V gives CDR1 MGHRA, CDR2 YSYEKL. CDR3 sequence: CASSQGRRTRTPEAFF. For the CDR3, the DNA is TGCGCCAGCAGCCAAGGGCGCAGGACAAGAACCCCTGAAGCTTTCTTT.